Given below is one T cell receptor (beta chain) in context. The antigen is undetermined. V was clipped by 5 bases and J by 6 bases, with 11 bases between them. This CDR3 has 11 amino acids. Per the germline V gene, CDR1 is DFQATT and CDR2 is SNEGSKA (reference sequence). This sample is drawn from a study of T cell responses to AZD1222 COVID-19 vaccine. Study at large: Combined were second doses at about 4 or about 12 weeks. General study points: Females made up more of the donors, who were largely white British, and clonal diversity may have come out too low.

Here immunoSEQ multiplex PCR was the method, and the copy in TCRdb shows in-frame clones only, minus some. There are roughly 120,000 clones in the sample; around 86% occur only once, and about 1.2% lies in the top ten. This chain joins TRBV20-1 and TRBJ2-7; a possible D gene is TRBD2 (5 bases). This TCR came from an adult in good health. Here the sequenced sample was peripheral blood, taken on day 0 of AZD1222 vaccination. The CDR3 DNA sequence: TGCAGTGCTGGGGAGACGGGCGAGCAGTACTTC. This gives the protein CSAGETGEQYF.